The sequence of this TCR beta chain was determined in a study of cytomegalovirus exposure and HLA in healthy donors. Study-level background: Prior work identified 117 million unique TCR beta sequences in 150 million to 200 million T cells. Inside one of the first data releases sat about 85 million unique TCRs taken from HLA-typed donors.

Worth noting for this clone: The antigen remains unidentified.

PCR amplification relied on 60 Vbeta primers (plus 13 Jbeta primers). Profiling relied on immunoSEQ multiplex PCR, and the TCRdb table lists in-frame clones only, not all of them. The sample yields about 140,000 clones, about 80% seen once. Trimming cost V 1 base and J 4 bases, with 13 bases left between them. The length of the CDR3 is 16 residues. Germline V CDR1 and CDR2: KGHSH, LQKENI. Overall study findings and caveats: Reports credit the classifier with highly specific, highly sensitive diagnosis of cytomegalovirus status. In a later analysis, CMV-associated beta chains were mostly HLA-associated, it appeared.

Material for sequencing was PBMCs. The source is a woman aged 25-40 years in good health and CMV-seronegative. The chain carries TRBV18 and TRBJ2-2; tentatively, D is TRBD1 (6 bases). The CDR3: CASSPRAQGPTGELFF. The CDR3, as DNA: TGTGCCAGCTCACCACGGGCACAGGGTCCCACCGGGGAGCTGTTTTTT.